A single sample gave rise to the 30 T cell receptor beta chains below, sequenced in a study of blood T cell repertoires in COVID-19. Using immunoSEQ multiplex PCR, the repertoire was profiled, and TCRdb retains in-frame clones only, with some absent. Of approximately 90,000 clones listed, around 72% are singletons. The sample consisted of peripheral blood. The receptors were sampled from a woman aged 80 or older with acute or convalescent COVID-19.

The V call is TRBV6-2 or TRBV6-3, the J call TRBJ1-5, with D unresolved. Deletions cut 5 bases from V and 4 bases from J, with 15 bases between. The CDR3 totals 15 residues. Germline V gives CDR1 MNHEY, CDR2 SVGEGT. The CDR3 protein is CASSRAAVTNQPQHF. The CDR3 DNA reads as TGTGCCAGCAGTCGAGCGGCCGTTACTAATCAGCCCCAGCATTTT.

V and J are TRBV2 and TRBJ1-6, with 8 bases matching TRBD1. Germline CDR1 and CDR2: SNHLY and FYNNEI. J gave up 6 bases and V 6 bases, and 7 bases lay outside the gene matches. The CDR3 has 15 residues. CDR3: CASRETGQVNSPLHF. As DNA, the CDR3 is TGTGCCAGCAGGGAAACGGGACAGGTTAATTCACCCCTCCACTTT. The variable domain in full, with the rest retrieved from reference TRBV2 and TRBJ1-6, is EPEVTQTPSHQVTQMGQEVILRCVPISNHLYFYWYRQILGQKVEFLVSFYNNEISEKSEIFDDQFSVERPDGSNFTLKIRSTKLEDSAMYFCASRETGQVNSPLHFGNGTRLTVT.

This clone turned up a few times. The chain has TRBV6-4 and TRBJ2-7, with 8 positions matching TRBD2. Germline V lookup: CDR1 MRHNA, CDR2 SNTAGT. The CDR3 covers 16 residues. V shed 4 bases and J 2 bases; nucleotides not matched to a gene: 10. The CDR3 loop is CASSVALAGATYEQYF. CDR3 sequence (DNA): TGTGCCAGCAGTGTAGCCCTAGCGGGCGCCACCTACGAGCAGTACTTC.

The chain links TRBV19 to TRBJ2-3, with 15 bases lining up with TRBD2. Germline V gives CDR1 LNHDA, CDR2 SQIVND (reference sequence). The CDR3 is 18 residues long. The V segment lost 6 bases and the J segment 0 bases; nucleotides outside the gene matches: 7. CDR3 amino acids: CASSGGLAGGASTDTQYF. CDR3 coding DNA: TGTGCCAGTAGCGGGGGACTAGCGGGGGGTGCTAGCACAGATACGCAGTATTTT.

The DNA for the CDR3 is TGTGCCAGCTACCTAGGGGCGGAAGGGGCCAACGTCCTGACTTTC. Its translation is CASYLGAEGANVLTF. This chain uses TRBV5-4 with TRBJ2-6; TRBD1 is a possible D gene (5 bases). Germline V gives CDR1 SGHNT, CDR2 YYREEE (reference sequence). There are 15 residues in the CDR3. V lost 7 bases and J lost 4, with 15 bases in between. The full variable domain, in which reference TRBV5-4 and TRBJ2-6 provide the parts outside the CDR3, is ETGVTQSPTHLIKTRGQQVTLRCSSQSGHNTVSWYQQALGQGPQFIFQYYREEENGRGNFPPRFSGLQFPNYSSELNVNALELDDSALYLCASYLGAEGANVLTFGAGSRLTVL.

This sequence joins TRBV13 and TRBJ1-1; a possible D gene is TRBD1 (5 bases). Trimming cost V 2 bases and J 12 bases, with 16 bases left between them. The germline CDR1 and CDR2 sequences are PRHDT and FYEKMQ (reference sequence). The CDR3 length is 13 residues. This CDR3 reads CASSLSTGTSTFF. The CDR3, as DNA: TGTGCCAGCAGCTTATCCACAGGAACCTCGACTTTCTTT.

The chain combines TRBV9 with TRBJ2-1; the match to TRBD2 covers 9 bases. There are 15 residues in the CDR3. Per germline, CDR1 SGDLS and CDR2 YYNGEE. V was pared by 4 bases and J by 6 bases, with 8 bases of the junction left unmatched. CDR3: CASSPRGGAGNEQFF. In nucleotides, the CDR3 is TGTGCCAGCAGCCCCCGCGGGGGGGCCGGCAATGAGCAGTTCTTC.

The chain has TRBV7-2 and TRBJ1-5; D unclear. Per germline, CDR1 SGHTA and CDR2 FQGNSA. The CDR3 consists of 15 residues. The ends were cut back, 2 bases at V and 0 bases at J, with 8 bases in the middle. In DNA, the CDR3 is TGTGCCAGCAGCTTATTCGGGGTTAGCAATCAGCCCCAGCATTTT. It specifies CASSLFGVSNQPQHF.

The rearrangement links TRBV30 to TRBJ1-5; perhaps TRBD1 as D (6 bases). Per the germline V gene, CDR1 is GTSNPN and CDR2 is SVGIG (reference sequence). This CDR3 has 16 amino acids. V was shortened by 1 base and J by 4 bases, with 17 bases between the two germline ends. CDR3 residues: CAWSAYWDTTNQPQHF. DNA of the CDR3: TGTGCCTGGAGTGCTTATTGGGACACCACTAATCAGCCCCAGCATTTT.

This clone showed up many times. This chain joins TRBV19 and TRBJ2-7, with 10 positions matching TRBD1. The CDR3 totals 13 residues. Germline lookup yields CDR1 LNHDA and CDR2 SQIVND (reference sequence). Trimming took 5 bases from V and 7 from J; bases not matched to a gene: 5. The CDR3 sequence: CASSVDRGQEQYF. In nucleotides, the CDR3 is TGTGCCAGTAGTGTTGACAGGGGGCAAGAGCAGTACTTC.

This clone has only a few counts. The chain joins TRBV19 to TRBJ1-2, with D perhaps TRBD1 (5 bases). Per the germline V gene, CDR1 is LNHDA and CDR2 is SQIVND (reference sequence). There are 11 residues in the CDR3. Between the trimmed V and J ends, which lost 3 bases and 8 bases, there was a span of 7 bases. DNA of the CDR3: TGTGCCAGTAGTATTACAGGAGGCTACACCTTC. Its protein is CASSITGGYTF.

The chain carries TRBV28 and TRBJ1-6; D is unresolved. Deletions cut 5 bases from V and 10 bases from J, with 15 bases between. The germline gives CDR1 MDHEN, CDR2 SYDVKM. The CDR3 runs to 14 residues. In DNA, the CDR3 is TGTGCCAGCAGTCCTCGGACTTTAGGGTCACCCCTCCACTTT. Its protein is CASSPRTLGSPLHF.

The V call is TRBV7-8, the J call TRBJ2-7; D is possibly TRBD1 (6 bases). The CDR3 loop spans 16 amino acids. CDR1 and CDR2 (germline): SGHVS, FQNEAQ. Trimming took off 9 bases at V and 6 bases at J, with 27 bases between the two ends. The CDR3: CASQLPRRLTGGEQYF. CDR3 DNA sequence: TGTGCCAGTCAGCTTCCCCGGAGATTGACAGGAGGCGAGCAGTACTTC. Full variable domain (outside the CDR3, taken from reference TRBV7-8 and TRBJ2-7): GAGVSQSPRYKVAKRGQDVALRCDPISGHVSLFWYQQALGQGPEFLTYFQNEAQLDKSGLPSDRFFAERPEGSVSTLKIQRTQQEDSAVYLCASQLPRRLTGGEQYFGPGTRLTVT.

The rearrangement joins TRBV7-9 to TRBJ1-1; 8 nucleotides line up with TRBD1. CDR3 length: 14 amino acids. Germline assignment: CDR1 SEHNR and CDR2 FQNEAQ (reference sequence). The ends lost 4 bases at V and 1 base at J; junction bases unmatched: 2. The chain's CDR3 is CASSSGGGNTEAFF. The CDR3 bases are TGTGCCAGCAGCTCAGGGGGCGGGAACACTGAAGCTTTCTTT. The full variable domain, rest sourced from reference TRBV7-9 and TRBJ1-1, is DTGVSQNPRHKITKRGQNVTFRCDPISEHNRLYWYRQTLGQGPEFLTYFQNEAQLEKSRLLSDRFSAERPKGSFSTLEIQRTEQGDSAMYLCASSSGGGNTEAFFGQGTRLTVV.

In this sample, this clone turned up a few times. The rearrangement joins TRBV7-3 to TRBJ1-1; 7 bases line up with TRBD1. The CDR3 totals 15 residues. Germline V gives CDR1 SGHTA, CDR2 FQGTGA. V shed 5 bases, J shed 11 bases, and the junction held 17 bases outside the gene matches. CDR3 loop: CASSPDGTRQGPAFF. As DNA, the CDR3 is TGTGCCAGCAGCCCAGATGGAACAAGACAGGGTCCGGCTTTCTTT.

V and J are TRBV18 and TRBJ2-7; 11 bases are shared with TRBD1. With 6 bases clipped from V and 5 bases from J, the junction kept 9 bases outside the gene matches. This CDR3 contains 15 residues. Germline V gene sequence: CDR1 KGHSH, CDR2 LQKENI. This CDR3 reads CASSERTGGKDEQYF. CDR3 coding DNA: TGTGCCAGCTCGGAACGGACAGGGGGCAAGGACGAGCAGTACTTC.

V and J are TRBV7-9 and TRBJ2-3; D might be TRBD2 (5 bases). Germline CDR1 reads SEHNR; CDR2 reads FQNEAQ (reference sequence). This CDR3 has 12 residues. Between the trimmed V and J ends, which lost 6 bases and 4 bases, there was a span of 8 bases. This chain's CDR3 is CASSQEADTQYF. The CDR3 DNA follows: TGTGCCAGCAGTCAGGAGGCAGATACGCAGTATTTT. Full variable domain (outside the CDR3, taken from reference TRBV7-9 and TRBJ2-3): DTGVSQNPRHKITKRGQNVTFRCDPISEHNRLYWYRQTLGQGPEFLTYFQNEAQLEKSRLLSDRFSAERPKGSFSTLEIQRTEQGDSAMYLCASSQEADTQYFGPGTRLTVL.

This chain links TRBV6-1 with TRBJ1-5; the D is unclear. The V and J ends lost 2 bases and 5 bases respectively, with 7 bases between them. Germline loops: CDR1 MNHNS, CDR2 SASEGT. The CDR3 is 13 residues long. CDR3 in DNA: TGTGCCAGCAGTGAACGGGAAGATCAGCCCCAGCATTTT. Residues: CASSEREDQPQHF.

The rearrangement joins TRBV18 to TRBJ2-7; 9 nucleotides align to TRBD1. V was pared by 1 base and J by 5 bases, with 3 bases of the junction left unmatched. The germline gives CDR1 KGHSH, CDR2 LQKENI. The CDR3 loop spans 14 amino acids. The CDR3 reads CASSPHRGLDEQYF. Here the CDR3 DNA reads TGTGCCAGCTCACCACACAGGGGGCTAGACGAGCAGTACTTC.

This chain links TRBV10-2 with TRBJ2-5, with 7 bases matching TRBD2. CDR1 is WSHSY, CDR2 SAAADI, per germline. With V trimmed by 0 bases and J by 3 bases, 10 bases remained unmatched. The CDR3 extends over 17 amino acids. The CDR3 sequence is CASSESLHGGREETQYF. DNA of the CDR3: TGCGCCAGCAGTGAGTCTCTTCACGGGGGGAGGGAAGAGACCCAGTACTTC.

The CDR3, as DNA: TGCAGTGCTAGTGGGCAATTTCGGGGGGGGCTACGACTTCACAATGAGCAGTTCTTC. It yields the protein CSASGQFRGGLRLHNEQFF. The gene calls are TRBV20-1 and TRBJ2-1; 8 positions match TRBD2. In germline, CDR1 is DFQATT, CDR2 SNEGSKA (reference sequence). Trimming cost V 3 bases and J 5 bases; bases outside gene matches: 21. CDR3 length: 19 amino acids.

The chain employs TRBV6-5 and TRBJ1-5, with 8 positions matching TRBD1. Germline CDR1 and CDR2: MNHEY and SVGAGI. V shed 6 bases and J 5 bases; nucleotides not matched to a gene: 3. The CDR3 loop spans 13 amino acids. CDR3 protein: CASSTTGDQPQHF. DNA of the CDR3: TGTGCCAGCAGCACGACAGGGGATCAGCCCCAGCATTTT.

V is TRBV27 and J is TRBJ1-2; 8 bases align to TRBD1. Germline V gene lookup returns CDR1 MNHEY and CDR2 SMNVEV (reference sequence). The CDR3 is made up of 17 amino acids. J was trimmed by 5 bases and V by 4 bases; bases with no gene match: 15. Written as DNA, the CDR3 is TGTGCCAGCAGTTCCAACCCTAACAGGGGGGCAGGGTATGGCTACACCTTC. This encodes CASSSNPNRGAGYGYTF.

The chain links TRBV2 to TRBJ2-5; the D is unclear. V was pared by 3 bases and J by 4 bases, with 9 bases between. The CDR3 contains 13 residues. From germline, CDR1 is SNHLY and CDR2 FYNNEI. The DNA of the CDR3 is TGTGCCAGCAGTGACCTCCTAGGAGAGACCCAGTACTTC. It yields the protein CASSDLLGETQYF.

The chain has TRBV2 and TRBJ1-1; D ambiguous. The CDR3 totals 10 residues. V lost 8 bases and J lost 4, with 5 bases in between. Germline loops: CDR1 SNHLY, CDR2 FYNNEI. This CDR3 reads CASELTEAFF. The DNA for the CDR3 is TGTGCCAGCGAGCTCACTGAAGCTTTCTTT.

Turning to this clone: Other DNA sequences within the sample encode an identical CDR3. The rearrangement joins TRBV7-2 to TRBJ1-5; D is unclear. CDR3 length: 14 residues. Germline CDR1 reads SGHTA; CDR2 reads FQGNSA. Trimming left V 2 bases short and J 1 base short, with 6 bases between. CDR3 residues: CASSLSVSNQPQHF. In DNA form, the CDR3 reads TGTGCCAGCAGCTTATCCGTGAGCAATCAGCCCCAGCATTTT.

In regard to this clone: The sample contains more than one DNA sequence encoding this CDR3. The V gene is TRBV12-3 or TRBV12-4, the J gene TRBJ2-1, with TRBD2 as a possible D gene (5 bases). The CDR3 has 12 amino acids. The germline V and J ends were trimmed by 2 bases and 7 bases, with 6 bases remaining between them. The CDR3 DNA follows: TGTGCCAGCAGTTTAAGAGGGAATGAGCAGTTCTTC. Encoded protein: CASSLRGNEQFF.

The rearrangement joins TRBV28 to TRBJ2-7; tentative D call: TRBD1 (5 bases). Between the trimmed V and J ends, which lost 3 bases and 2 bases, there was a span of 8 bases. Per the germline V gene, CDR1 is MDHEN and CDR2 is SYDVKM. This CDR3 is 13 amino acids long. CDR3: CASSFRATYEQYF. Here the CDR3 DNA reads TGTGCCAGCAGTTTCAGGGCCACCTACGAGCAGTACTTC. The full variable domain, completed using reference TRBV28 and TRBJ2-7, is DVKVTQSSRYLVKRTGEKVFLECVQDMDHENMFWYRQDPGLGLRLIYFSYDVKMKEKGDIPEGYSVSREKKERFSLILESASTNQTSMYLCASSFRATYEQYFGPGTRLTVT.

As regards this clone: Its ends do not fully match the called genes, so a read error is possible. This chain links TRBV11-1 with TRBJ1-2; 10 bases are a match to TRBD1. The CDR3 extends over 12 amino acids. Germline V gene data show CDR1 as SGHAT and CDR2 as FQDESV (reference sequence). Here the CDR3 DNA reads TGTGCCAGCAGCTTACCGGGGACAGGGGCTCACTTC. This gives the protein CASSLPGTGAHF.

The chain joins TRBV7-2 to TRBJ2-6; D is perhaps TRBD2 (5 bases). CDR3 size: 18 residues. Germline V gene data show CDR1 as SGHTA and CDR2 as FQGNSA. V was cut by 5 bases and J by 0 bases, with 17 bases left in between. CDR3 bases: TGTGCCAGCAGCCTTGGGGAGTACGTGAGCTCTGGGGCCAACGTCCTGACTTTC. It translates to CASSLGEYVSSGANVLTF.